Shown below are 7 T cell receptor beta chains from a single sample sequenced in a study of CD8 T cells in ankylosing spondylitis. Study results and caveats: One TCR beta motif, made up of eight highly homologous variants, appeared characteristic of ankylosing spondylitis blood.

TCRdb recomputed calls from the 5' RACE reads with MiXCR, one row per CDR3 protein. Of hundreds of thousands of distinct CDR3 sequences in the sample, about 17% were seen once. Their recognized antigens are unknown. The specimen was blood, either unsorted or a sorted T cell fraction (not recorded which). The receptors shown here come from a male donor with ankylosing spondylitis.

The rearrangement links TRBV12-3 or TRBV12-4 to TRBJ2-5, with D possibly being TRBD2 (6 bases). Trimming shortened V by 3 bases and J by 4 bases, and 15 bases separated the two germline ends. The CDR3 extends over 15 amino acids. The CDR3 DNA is TGTGCCAGCAGTTTCGTCCCTAGGAGGGGAGAGACCCAGTACTTC. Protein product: CASSFVPRRGETQYF.

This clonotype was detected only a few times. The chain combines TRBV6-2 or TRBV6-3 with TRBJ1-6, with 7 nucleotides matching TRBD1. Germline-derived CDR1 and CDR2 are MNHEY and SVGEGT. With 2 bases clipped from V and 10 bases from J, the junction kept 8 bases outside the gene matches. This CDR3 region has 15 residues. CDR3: CASSYRSGGESPLHF. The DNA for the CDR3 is TGTGCCAGCAGTTACCGGTCAGGGGGTGAATCACCCCTCCACTTT.

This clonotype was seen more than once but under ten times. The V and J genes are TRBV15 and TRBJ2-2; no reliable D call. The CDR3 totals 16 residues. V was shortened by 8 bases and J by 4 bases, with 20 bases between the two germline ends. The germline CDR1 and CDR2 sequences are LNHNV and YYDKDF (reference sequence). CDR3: CATGQEIGLTTGELFF. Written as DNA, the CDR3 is TGTGCCACCGGCCAAGAAATCGGGCTAACCACCGGGGAGCTGTTTTTT.

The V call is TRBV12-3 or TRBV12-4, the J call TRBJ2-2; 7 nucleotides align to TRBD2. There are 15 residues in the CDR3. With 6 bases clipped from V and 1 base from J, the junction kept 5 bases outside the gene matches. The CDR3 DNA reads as TGTGCCAGCAGCCCCCTAGCGGTGAACACCGGGGAGCTGTTTTTT. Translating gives CASSPLAVNTGELFF.

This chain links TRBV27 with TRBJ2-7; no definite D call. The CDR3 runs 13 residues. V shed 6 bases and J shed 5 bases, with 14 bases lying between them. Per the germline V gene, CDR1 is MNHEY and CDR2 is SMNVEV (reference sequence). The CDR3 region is CASRASHFHEQYF. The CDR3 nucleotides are TGTGCCAGCAGGGCGAGCCATTTCCACGAGCAGTACTTC.

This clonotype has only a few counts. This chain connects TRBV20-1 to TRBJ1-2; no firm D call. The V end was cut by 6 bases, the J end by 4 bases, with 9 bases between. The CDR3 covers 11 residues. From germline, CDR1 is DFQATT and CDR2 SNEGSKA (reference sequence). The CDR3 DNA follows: TGCAGTGCCCGCCAGACCTATGGCTACACCTTC. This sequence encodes CSARQTYGYTF.

The CDR3: CAGGGPSTDTQYF. The CDR3 DNA follows: TGTGCCGGGGGGGGGCCTAGCACAGATACGCAGTATTTT. V usage is TRBV7-9 and J usage is TRBJ2-3; D might be TRBD2 (7 bases). The CDR3 spans 13 residues. Trimming shortened V by 11 bases and J by 0 bases, and 12 bases separated the two germline ends. The V gene's germline CDR1 is SEHNR and CDR2 FQNEAQ (reference sequence).